The T cell receptor beta chain under discussion was sequenced for a study of identical twins. Per germline, CDR1 SEHNR and CDR2 FQNEAQ (reference sequence). V was trimmed by 4 bases and J by 8 bases, leaving 12 bases between them. The CDR3 contains 13 residues. Carrying unique molecular identifiers, the cDNA also gained a universal primer site through template switching. TCRdb re-derived calls from the 5' RACE reads in MiXCR, one entry per CDR3 protein. The sample carries 400,000 or so distinct CDR3 sequences, about 9% recorded once. Findings and limits, study-wide: Potential partial confounding of zero-insertion analyses by invariant MAIT and iNKT cells was noted. Out-of-frame alpha sequences common to twins exhibited an excess of low generation probability. Less excess twin sharing appeared in beta out-of-frame sequences.

In this sample, this clonotype turned up many times. Its specificity is not known. The sequence was collected from a woman aged 45-65 years in good health. The specimen sequenced was naive T cells sorted from blood. The gene calls are TRBV7-9 and TRBJ1-5, with a possible D match to TRBD1 (6 bases). CDR3 sequence (DNA): TGTGCCAGCAGCTACAGGGAGGGCGAGCCCCAGCATTTT. It encodes CASSYREGEPQHF.